Detailed here is one TCR beta chain. The data stem from a study of T cells expressing NK-cell markers. At the level of the study: The TCR beta repertoires were obtained from sorted CD3+CD56+NKG2C+, CD3+CD56+NKG2C- and CD3+CD56-NKG2C+ T cells.

Germline assignment: CDR1 SGHKS and CDR2 YYEKEE (reference sequence). The CDR3 runs to 15 residues. TCRdb reprocessed the 5' RACE reads and stores each CDR3 protein as one record, lacking DNA. The sample totals around 140,000 distinct CDR3 sequences. This clonotype was sampled from a man aged 18 to 30 in good health. The sequenced sample consisted of blood T cells: a sorted CD56 or NKG2C T cell subset, CD4+ or CD8+ T cells, or bulk PBMC T cells (not recorded which). The chain uses TRBV5-5 and TRBJ2-7; TCRdb names TRBD1, which stays unverified in the absence of DNA. The CDR3 sequence: CASSLHSDSYYEQYF.